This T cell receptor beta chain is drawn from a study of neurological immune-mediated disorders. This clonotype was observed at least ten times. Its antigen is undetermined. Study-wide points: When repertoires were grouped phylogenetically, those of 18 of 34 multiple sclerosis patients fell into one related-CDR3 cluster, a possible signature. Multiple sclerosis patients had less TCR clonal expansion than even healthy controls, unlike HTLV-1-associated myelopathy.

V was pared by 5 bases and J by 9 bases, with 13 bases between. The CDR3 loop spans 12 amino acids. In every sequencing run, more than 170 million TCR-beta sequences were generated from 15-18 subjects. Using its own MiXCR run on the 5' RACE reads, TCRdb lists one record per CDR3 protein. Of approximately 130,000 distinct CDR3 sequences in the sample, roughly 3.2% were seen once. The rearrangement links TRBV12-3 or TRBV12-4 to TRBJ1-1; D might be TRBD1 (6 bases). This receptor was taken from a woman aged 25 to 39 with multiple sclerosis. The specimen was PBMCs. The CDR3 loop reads CASSQGYGKAFF. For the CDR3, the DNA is TGTGCCAGCAGTCAGGGGTACGGTAAAGCTTTCTTT.